These 14 T cell receptor beta chains share one sample of origin, sequenced in a study of response to subunit inactivated influenza vaccine. TCRdb itself ran the RT-PCR reads through MiXCR, one entry per CDR3 protein. The sample consists of about 780,000 distinct CDR3 sequences, about 18% of them appearing once. The sample here was PBMCs from blood, taken approximately 5 days after vaccination. The receptors stem from a man aged 50-59 years who received an inactivated influenza vaccine.

This clonotype appeared a few times. For the CDR3, the DNA is TGCAGTGCCACGGACTGGGGCGGGAGGGCCTACGAGCAGTACTTC. Its protein product is CSATDWGGRAYEQYF. V usage is TRBV20-1 and J usage is TRBJ2-7; 9 bases align to TRBD2. Germline V gives CDR1 DFQATT, CDR2 SNEGSKA (reference sequence). The trim removed 6 bases at V and 2 bases at J, leaving 11 bases unmatched. The CDR3 is 15 residues long.

This rearrangement joins TRBV3-1 to TRBJ1-1; D gene unclear. CDR3 length: 18 amino acids. Germline V gene data show CDR1 as LGHDT and CDR2 as YNNKEL (reference sequence). The V end lost 1 base, the J end lost 0 bases, and 18 bases lay between the germline ends. As DNA, the CDR3 is TGTGCCAGCAGCCAAGCGAGCGGGCAGTACTTCATGAACACTGAAGCTTTCTTT. Translation: CASSQASGQYFMNTEAFF.

In this sample, this clonotype turned up many times. This sequence joins TRBV15 and TRBJ2-2; D unresolved. CDR1 LNHNV and CDR2 YYDKDF come from the germline V gene (reference sequence). V lost 0 bases, J lost 4 bases, and 15 bases lay in between. The CDR3 sequence is 17 residues long. The DNA for the CDR3 is TGTGCCACCAGCAGAGATAAAGGGTTTAAGGTCACCGGGGAGCTGTTTTTT. As protein: CATSRDKGFKVTGELFF.

The rearrangement joins TRBV20-1 to TRBJ2-7; 7 bases are shared with TRBD2. The germline V gene has CDR1 DFQATT and CDR2 SNEGSKA (reference sequence). This CDR3 has 14 amino acids. The V and J ends lost 6 bases and 4 bases, in that order; junction bases with no gene match: 12. DNA for the CDR3: TGCAGTGCCCCTCCGGGAGGCAGACTTTACGAGCAGTACTTC. Its translation is CSAPPGGRLYEQYF.

This sequence joins TRBV20-1 and TRBJ2-7; D is ambiguous. CDR1 is DFQATT, CDR2 SNEGSKA, per germline (reference sequence). This CDR3 comprises 12 residues. With 5 bases removed from V and 0 bases from J, the gap between germline ends came to 8 bases. The CDR3 sequence is CSAPRSSYEQYF. CDR3 nucleotides: TGCAGTGCTCCCAGGAGCTCCTACGAGCAGTACTTC.

V is TRBV6-1 and J is TRBJ2-2; tentative D call: TRBD2 (6 bases). From germline, CDR1 is MNHNS and CDR2 SASEGT. The CDR3 totals 14 residues. V dropped 6 bases and J dropped 3 bases, with 11 bases sitting between them. CDR3 coding DNA: TGTGCCAGCAGCAACAGGAGGGACACCGGGGAGCTGTTTTTT. Amino acids: CASSNRRDTGELFF.

This chain links TRBV6-1 with TRBJ2-2; 8 nucleotides match TRBD1. The trim removed 4 bases at V and 0 bases at J, leaving 10 bases unmatched. Per germline, CDR1 MNHNS and CDR2 SASEGT. This CDR3 contains 18 residues. CDR3 protein: CASSVLSRGLPNTGELFF. The CDR3, as DNA: TGTGCCAGCAGTGTCTTAAGCAGGGGGCTACCGAACACCGGGGAGCTGTTTTTT.

V and J are TRBV28 and TRBJ2-5, with 9 positions matching TRBD1. CDR1 and CDR2 from the germline V gene are MDHEN and SYDVKM. The V and J ends lost 7 bases and 4 bases, in that order; junction bases with no gene match: 13. This CDR3 comprises 16 residues. CDR3 DNA: TGTGCCAGCACCTACTTACAGGGGGCAGGAGGAGAGACCCAGTACTTC. This sequence encodes CASTYLQGAGGETQYF.

A few counts support this clonotype. This chain connects TRBV5-6 to TRBJ1-5; unclear D gene. Germline loops: CDR1 SGHDT, CDR2 YYEEEE. The V and J ends lost 5 bases and 1 base respectively, with 13 bases between them. The CDR3 runs to 15 residues. In nucleotides, the CDR3 is TGTGCCAGCAGTAGAGACGGATCAAGCAATCAGCCCCAGCATTTT. It yields the protein CASSRDGSSNQPQHF.

CDR3 bases: TGTGCCAGTAACCACCGGGACGGAGAACTTGAGCAGTTCTTC. Translated, it gives CASNHRDGELEQFF. This chain links TRBV19 with TRBJ2-1; D could derive from TRBD1 or TRBD2 (5 bases each). Germline V CDR1 and CDR2: LNHDA, SQIVND (reference sequence). V lost 7 bases and J 9 bases, leaving 19 bases between the germline ends. The CDR3 totals 14 residues.

This sequence joins TRBV6-1 and TRBJ2-1, with 11 bases matching TRBD2. The CDR3 consists of 15 residues. The germline CDR1 and CDR2 sequences are MNHNS and SASEGT. V lost 6 bases, J lost 6 bases, and 7 bases stayed unmatched. As DNA, the CDR3 is TGTGCCAGCAGGTCTCTAGCGGGGGGTTTCAATGAGCAGTTCTTC. Translated: CASRSLAGGFNEQFF.

The chain uses TRBV12-3 or TRBV12-4 and TRBJ1-6; D unresolved. The CDR3 contains 14 residues. Trimming took off 5 bases at V and 6 bases at J, with 11 bases between the two ends. The CDR3 bases are TGTGCCAGCAGTCTGACGGAGATTAATTCACCCCTCCACTTT. As protein: CASSLTEINSPLHF.

The table lists this clonotype with a few counts. V gene TRBV7-9 combines with J gene TRBJ2-1; 12 bases align to TRBD2. The CDR3 runs to 17 residues. V lost 7 bases, J lost 3 bases, and 10 bases stayed unmatched. The germline V gene has CDR1 SEHNR and CDR2 FQNEAQ (reference sequence). Here the CDR3 reads CASTKIGLAGIYNEQFF. The CDR3 bases are TGTGCCAGCACCAAAATCGGACTAGCGGGGATCTACAATGAGCAGTTCTTC.

The chain has TRBV29-1 and TRBJ2-4; D perhaps matches TRBD1 (5 bases). There are 14 residues in the CDR3. V was shortened by 2 bases and J by 2 bases, with 10 bases between the two germline ends. Germline lookup yields CDR1 SQVTM and CDR2 ANQGSEA. CDR3 amino acids: CSVEQGLSKNIQYF. The CDR3 nucleotides are TGCAGCGTTGAACAGGGCTTGTCCAAAAACATTCAGTACTTC.